This TCR beta chain originates from a study of cytomegalovirus exposure and HLA in healthy donors. After removal of 3 bases from V and 5 bases from J, the junction contained 7 bases not matched to a gene. The CDR3 runs to 15 residues. Germline values: CDR1 SGDLS, CDR2 YYNGEE. In the PCR, 60 Vbeta and 13 Jbeta primers were used. Generated by immunoSEQ multiplex PCR, the TCRdb table keeps only in-frame clones and is missing some. The sample holds under 150,000 clones, just over 70% seen once. The clonotype was recovered from an older woman in good health and CMV-seropositive. The chain uses TRBV9 and TRBJ1-1, with 10 bases that match TRBD1. The sequenced material came from PBMCs. The CDR3 reads CASSARDRGQTEAFF. The CDR3 DNA reads as TGTGCCAGCAGCGCAAGGGACAGGGGACAAACTGAAGCTTTCTTT.